This TCR beta chain originates from a study of T cell responses to AZD1222 COVID-19 vaccine. The CDR3 runs to 13 residues. The V end lost 5 bases, the J end lost 0 bases, and 8 bases lay between the germline ends. CDR1 is MNHEY, CDR2 SVGAGI, per germline. TCRdb's table, derived via immunoSEQ multiplex PCR, lists solely in-frame clones and lacks some. The table lists some 250,000 clones, about 94% of them singletons. The starting material was peripheral blood, obtained 28 days after the second AZD1222 dose. The TCR was taken from an adult who received the AZD1222 COVID-19 vaccine. The rearrangement joins TRBV6-5 to TRBJ2-7; the D gene is possibly TRBD1 (5 bases). CDR3 nucleotides: TGTGCCAGCAGTCGACAGCCCTCCTACGAGCAGTACTTC. It codes for CASSRQPSYEQYF.